Listed below are T cell receptor beta chains from one sample, sequenced in a study of cytomegalovirus exposure and HLA in healthy donors. Method: immunoSEQ multiplex PCR; TCRdb's copy keeps in-frame clones and lacks some. In total, the table holds about 38,000 clones. Sample: PBMCs. These receptors all stem from a man in his forties or fifties in good health and CMV-seropositive. Each CDR3 is given with its conserved first and last residue. The order of the fields is CDR3 DNA, CDR3 protein, V gene, J gene, CDR3 length, D gene. The D gene is left open where the match is weak.

CDR3nt: TGTGCCAGCTCCATACAGGGGGCGGTCACAGATACGCAGTATTTT
CDR3aa: CASSIQGAVTDTQYF
v_gene: TRBV6-4
j_gene: TRBJ2-3
len: 15
d_gene: TRBD1

CDR3nt: TGTGCCAGTAGTCAATGGGGGGGCGCGAGTAGCAATCAGCCCCAGCATTTT
CDR3aa: CASSQWGGASSNQPQHF
v_gene: TRBV19
j_gene: TRBJ1-5
len: 17
d_gene: -

CDR3nt: TGTGCCAGCTCAGCGGGACAGGGGTTCTCTGGGGCCAACGTCCTGACTTTC
CDR3aa: CASSAGQGFSGANVLTF
v_gene: TRBV18
j_gene: TRBJ2-6
len: 17
d_gene: TRBD1

CDR3nt: TGTGCCTGGAGTTGGACTAGCTCGGGAGATGAGCAGTTCTTC
CDR3aa: CAWSWTSSGDEQFF
v_gene: TRBV30
j_gene: TRBJ2-1
len: 14
d_gene: TRBD2

CDR3nt: TGCGCCAGCAGCCTTTATAGCGGCCCCTACGAGCAGTACTTC
CDR3aa: CASSLYSGPYEQYF
v_gene: TRBV4-1
j_gene: TRBJ2-7
len: 14
d_gene: -

CDR3nt: TGCGCCAGCAGCCACGGATCGGACAGGGGGCGCGAGCAGTACTTC
CDR3aa: CASSHGSDRGREQYF
v_gene: TRBV4-1
j_gene: TRBJ2-7
len: 15
d_gene: TRBD1

CDR3nt: TGTGCCTGGAGTACCCCGGGGACTAGCGGGAGCTCCTACAATGAGCAGTTCTTC
CDR3aa: CAWSTPGTSGSSYNEQFF
v_gene: TRBV30
j_gene: TRBJ2-1
len: 18
d_gene: TRBD2

CDR3nt: TGTGCCAGCAGCTTAGAGAGGCTCGGCGAGCAGTACTTC
CDR3aa: CASSLERLGEQYF
v_gene: TRBV7-2
j_gene: TRBJ2-7
len: 13
d_gene: -

CDR3nt: TGTGCCAGCAGAATCTATGACAGTTCCTACGAGCAGTACTTC
CDR3aa: CASRIYDSSYEQYF
v_gene: TRBV28
j_gene: TRBJ2-7
len: 14
d_gene: -

CDR3nt: TGTGCCTGGAGGTTAGCGGGAGTCTTTCCCGGGGAGCTGTTTTTT
CDR3aa: CAWRLAGVFPGELFF
v_gene: TRBV30
j_gene: TRBJ2-2
len: 15
d_gene: TRBD2

CDR3nt: TGTGCCAGTCGCCCTGCTAATAGCAATCAGCCCCAGCATTTT
CDR3aa: CASRPANSNQPQHF
v_gene: TRBV19
j_gene: TRBJ1-5
len: 14
d_gene: -

CDR3nt: TGTGCCAGCTCATCGACAGGGCCGGGGAACATTGAAGCTTTCTTT
CDR3aa: CASSSTGPGNIEAFF
v_gene: TRBV18
j_gene: TRBJ1-1
len: 15
d_gene: TRBD1

CDR3nt: TGTGCCAGCAGTGTCACAGGGCGGGAGACCCAGTACTTC
CDR3aa: CASSVTGRETQYF
v_gene: TRBV6-1
j_gene: TRBJ2-5
len: 13
d_gene: -

CDR3nt: TGTGCCAGCAGTTTAATGGCAGGGGTGGATGGCTACACCTTC
CDR3aa: CASSLMAGVDGYTF
v_gene: TRBV27
j_gene: TRBJ1-2
len: 14
d_gene: -

CDR3nt: TGTGCCTGGACCCAGTGGGGGGAGGGCGAGCAGTACTTC
CDR3aa: CAWTQWGEGEQYF
v_gene: TRBV30
j_gene: TRBJ2-7
len: 13
d_gene: TRBD2

CDR3nt: TGTGCCAGCCAATACACCGGGGAGCTGTTTTTT
CDR3aa: CASQYTGELFF
v_gene: TRBV7-8
j_gene: TRBJ2-2
len: 11
d_gene: -

CDR3nt: TGCGCCAGCAGCCAAGTCCAGGCTCCCACCAACTATGGCTACACCTTC
CDR3aa: CASSQVQAPTNYGYTF
v_gene: TRBV4-1
j_gene: TRBJ1-2
len: 16
d_gene: -

CDR3nt: TGTGCCAGCAGCCAAGAATGGACTAGCGGAATCTCCTACGAGCAGTACTTC
CDR3aa: CASSQEWTSGISYEQYF
v_gene: TRBV14
j_gene: TRBJ2-7
len: 17
d_gene: TRBD2

CDR3nt: TGTGCCTGGAGTGTATACCACCCCAGGGGTAATCAGCCCCAGCATTTT
CDR3aa: CAWSVYHPRGNQPQHF
v_gene: TRBV30
j_gene: TRBJ1-5
len: 16
d_gene: -

CDR3nt: TGCGCCAGCAGCCAAGATAGAATGGGCAGGGGGTTCGGGGAGCTGTTTTTT
CDR3aa: CASSQDRMGRGFGELFF
v_gene: TRBV4-1
j_gene: TRBJ2-2
len: 17
d_gene: TRBD1

CDR3nt: TGTGCCTGGAGGACAGGGGCTAAAGAGCAGTACTTC
CDR3aa: CAWRTGAKEQYF
v_gene: TRBV30
j_gene: TRBJ2-7
len: 12
d_gene: TRBD1

CDR3nt: TGTGCCAGCTCTCAGATCGAGGGAAACCAGCCCCAGCATTTT
CDR3aa: CASSQIEGNQPQHF
v_gene: TRBV18
j_gene: TRBJ1-5
len: 14
d_gene: -

CDR3nt: TGTGCCAGCAGGGCCACAGATGAGCAGTTCTTC
CDR3aa: CASRATDEQFF
v_gene: TRBV6-5
j_gene: TRBJ2-1
len: 11
d_gene: -

CDR3nt: TGTGCCAGCTCCGAGACAGACCACTCTGGAAACACCATATATTTT
CDR3aa: CASSETDHSGNTIYF
v_gene: TRBV6-5
j_gene: TRBJ1-3
len: 15
d_gene: -

CDR3nt: TGCGCCAGCAGCTTGTCCGGGGGTCAGCCCCAGCATTTT
CDR3aa: CASSLSGGQPQHF
v_gene: TRBV5-1
j_gene: TRBJ1-5
len: 13
d_gene: -

CDR3nt: TGTGCCAGCAGCCCAAGCGGGAAGTACAATGAGCAGTTCTTC
CDR3aa: CASSPSGKYNEQFF
v_gene: TRBV9
j_gene: TRBJ2-1
len: 14
d_gene: TRBD2

CDR3nt: TGTGCCAGTAGTCCAGGAGGCCGCTATGGCTACACCTTC
CDR3aa: CASSPGGRYGYTF
v_gene: TRBV19
j_gene: TRBJ1-2
len: 13
d_gene: -

CDR3nt: TGTGCCATCCTTCCCCAACCGGGGTTAGCCAAAAACATTCAGTACTTC
CDR3aa: CAILPQPGLAKNIQYF
v_gene: TRBV6-4
j_gene: TRBJ2-4
len: 16
d_gene: -

CDR3nt: TGCAGCGTTTCCCGGGGGGAAACCGATGGCTACACCTTC
CDR3aa: CSVSRGETDGYTF
v_gene: TRBV29-1
j_gene: TRBJ1-2
len: 13
d_gene: -

CDR3nt: TGTGCCACTACCCCGGGACTAGCTAAATTAAGAGAGCAGTACTTC
CDR3aa: CATTPGLAKLREQYF
v_gene: TRBV6-6
j_gene: TRBJ2-7
len: 15
d_gene: TRBD2

CDR3nt: TGTGCCAGCAGCTTGGGACTAGCGGGAGGAGCGGATACGCAGTATTTT
CDR3aa: CASSLGLAGGADTQYF
v_gene: TRBV11-1
j_gene: TRBJ2-3
len: 16
d_gene: TRBD2

CDR3nt: TGTGCCAGCAGATCTGTGCAGGGGGGATATGGCTACACCTTC
CDR3aa: CASRSVQGGYGYTF
v_gene: TRBV5-6
j_gene: TRBJ1-2
len: 14
d_gene: TRBD1

CDR3nt: TGTGCCAGCAGCCAAGGTAACAATGAGCAGTTCTTC
CDR3aa: CASSQGNNEQFF
v_gene: TRBV14
j_gene: TRBJ2-1
len: 12
d_gene: -

CDR3nt: TGTGCCTGGACAACAGGGGGCGCAGCGAACACTGAAGCTTTCTTT
CDR3aa: CAWTTGGAANTEAFF
v_gene: TRBV30
j_gene: TRBJ1-1
len: 15
d_gene: TRBD1

CDR3nt: TGTGCCAGCAGCTTAGTACAGGCGAACAATCAGCCCCAGCATTTT
CDR3aa: CASSLVQANNQPQHF
v_gene: TRBV7-2
j_gene: TRBJ1-5
len: 15
d_gene: -

CDR3nt: TGCGCCAGCAGGGGTGGAGGGCTGGGGGAGACCCAGTACTTC
CDR3aa: CASRGGGLGETQYF
v_gene: TRBV5-1
j_gene: TRBJ2-5
len: 14
d_gene: -

CDR3nt: TGTGCCAGTAGTATCCTGGCAGGGGTCGGAAACACCATATATTTT
CDR3aa: CASSILAGVGNTIYF
v_gene: TRBV19
j_gene: TRBJ1-3
len: 15
d_gene: -

CDR3nt: TGTGCCAGCTCACCACCGCGGACTAGCTCCTACAATGAGCAGTTCTTC
CDR3aa: CASSPPRTSSYNEQFF
v_gene: TRBV18
j_gene: TRBJ2-1
len: 16
d_gene: TRBD2

CDR3nt: TGTGCCAGCAGTGACACTAGCGGGAGTTACAATGAGCAGTTCTTC
CDR3aa: CASSDTSGSYNEQFF
v_gene: TRBV6-4
j_gene: TRBJ2-1
len: 15
d_gene: TRBD2

CDR3nt: TGTGCCAGCAGCCCGGACAGAAGATACACTGAAGCTTTCTTT
CDR3aa: CASSPDRRYTEAFF
v_gene: TRBV9
j_gene: TRBJ1-1
len: 14
d_gene: -

CDR3nt: TGTGCCAGTAGTTTGACAGCGACACATAATCAGCCCCAGCATTTT
CDR3aa: CASSLTATHNQPQHF
v_gene: TRBV19
j_gene: TRBJ1-5
len: 15
d_gene: -

CDR3nt: TGTGCCAGCAGCCAGAGGGAGGGCTCAAACTCTGGAAACACCATATATTTT
CDR3aa: CASSQREGSNSGNTIYF
v_gene: TRBV14
j_gene: TRBJ1-3
len: 17
d_gene: -

CDR3nt: TGTGCCAGCAGTTTGGTACAGGGTAGCTATGGCTACACCTTC
CDR3aa: CASSLVQGSYGYTF
v_gene: TRBV6-5
j_gene: TRBJ1-2
len: 14
d_gene: -

CDR3nt: TGTGCTAGTGGGCGGGACAGCCGCTACGAGCAGTACTTC
CDR3aa: CASGRDSRYEQYF
v_gene: TRBV12-5
j_gene: TRBJ2-7
len: 13
d_gene: -

CDR3nt: TGCGCCAGCAGCTTCGGGACACATGGAAATGAGCAGTTCTTC
CDR3aa: CASSFGTHGNEQFF
v_gene: TRBV5-1
j_gene: TRBJ2-1
len: 14
d_gene: -

CDR3nt: TGCGCCAGCAGCTTGGAAGGACAAGGAACCGGGGAGCTGTTTTTT
CDR3aa: CASSLEGQGTGELFF
v_gene: TRBV5-1
j_gene: TRBJ2-2
len: 15
d_gene: -

CDR3nt: TGTGCCATCAGCAACACAACAGGAACCTACGAGCAGTACTTC
CDR3aa: CAISNTTGTYEQYF
v_gene: TRBV10-3
j_gene: TRBJ2-7
len: 14
d_gene: -

CDR3nt: TGCAGCGTCGGGACAGACCGCTCCTACGAGCAGTACTTC
CDR3aa: CSVGTDRSYEQYF
v_gene: TRBV29-1
j_gene: TRBJ2-7
len: 13
d_gene: TRBD1

CDR3nt: TGCGCCAGCAGCTTCGGAACCCCCGGGACAGGACAATACAATGAGCAGTTCTTC
CDR3aa: CASSFGTPGTGQYNEQFF
v_gene: TRBV5-1
j_gene: TRBJ2-1
len: 18
d_gene: TRBD1

CDR3nt: TGTGCCAGCAGCTCCACGGGACTCAGAAACTCTGGGGCCAACGTCCTGACTTTC
CDR3aa: CASSSTGLRNSGANVLTF
v_gene: TRBV5-4
j_gene: TRBJ2-6
len: 18
d_gene: -

CDR3nt: TGTGCTAGCAGCTTAGCGTGGGCAGGGGGCACAGATACGCAGTATTTT
CDR3aa: CASSLAWAGGTDTQYF
v_gene: TRBV7-7
j_gene: TRBJ2-3
len: 16
d_gene: -

CDR3nt: TGTGCCAGCAGCGCCGGGACATTTTACAATGAGCAGTTCTTC
CDR3aa: CASSAGTFYNEQFF
v_gene: TRBV5-6
j_gene: TRBJ2-1
len: 14
d_gene: -

CDR3nt: TGCGCCAGCCGATTTAGGCGGGATAGCAATCAGCCCCAGCATTTT
CDR3aa: CASRFRRDSNQPQHF
v_gene: TRBV10-2
j_gene: TRBJ1-5
len: 15
d_gene: -

CDR3nt: TGTGCCAGCAGTGAAGCGCTCGCGTGGAGCAGCACAGATACGCAGTATTTT
CDR3aa: CASSEALAWSSTDTQYF
v_gene: TRBV2
j_gene: TRBJ2-3
len: 17
d_gene: -